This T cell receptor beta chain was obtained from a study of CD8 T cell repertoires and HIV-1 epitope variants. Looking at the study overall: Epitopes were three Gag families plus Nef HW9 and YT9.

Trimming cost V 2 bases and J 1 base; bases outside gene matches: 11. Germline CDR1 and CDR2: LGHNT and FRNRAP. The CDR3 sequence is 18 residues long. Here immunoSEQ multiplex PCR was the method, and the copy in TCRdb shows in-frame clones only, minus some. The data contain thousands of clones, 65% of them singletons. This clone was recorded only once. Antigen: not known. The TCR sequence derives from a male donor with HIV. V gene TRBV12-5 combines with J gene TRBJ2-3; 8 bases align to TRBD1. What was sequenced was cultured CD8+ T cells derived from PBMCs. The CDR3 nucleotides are TGTGCTAGTGGTTTGCAGACAGGGGAAGTTTTGGGCACAGATACGCAGTATTTT. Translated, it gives CASGLQTGEVLGTDTQYF.